This entry lists 9 T cell receptor beta chains sequenced from one sample in a study of T cell responses to AZD1222 COVID-19 vaccine (dated by TCRdb to about 2021). Libraries came from the immunoSEQ multiplex PCR assay. TCRdb re-hosts the immuneACCESS table, in-frame sequences only. Its copies lack some clones; in the studies checked, an unresolved V gene accounts for under half of them, and the cause for the rest is not known. The sample table records around 84,000 clones; 86% of these occur just once. More than 8.5% of the sample goes to the ten largest clones. Taken with the paper, the label for time point translates to: baseline before first vaccination. The sequencing here drew on peripheral blood, taken on day 0 of AZD1222 vaccination. The receptors derive from an adult in good health.

This clone appeared once. The rearrangement joins TRBV6-1 to TRBJ1-5, with TRBD1 identical over 7 bases. The ends lost 4 bases at V and 5 bases at J; junction bases unmatched: 11. There are 16 residues in the CDR3. From germline, CDR1 is MNHNS and CDR2 SASEGT. The CDR3 region has the DNA TGTGCCAGCAGTGGAAGGGACAGCCGTAGGGATCAGCCCCAGCATTTT. Protein sequence: CASSGRDSRRDQPQHF.

This clone was seen only a few times. This chain joins TRBV15 and TRBJ2-1; perhaps TRBD2 as D (5 bases). There are 15 residues in the CDR3. Germline CDR1 is LNHNV and CDR2 is YYDKDF (reference sequence). V lost 1 base to trimming and J lost 2 bases, with 9 bases between them. CDR3 nucleotide sequence: TGTGCCACCAGCAGAGGTCGGGATGCCTACAATGAGCAGTTCTTC. This translates into CATSRGRDAYNEQFF.

The table lists this clone with a count of one. The chain is built from TRBV5-6 and TRBJ2-5; TRBD2 agrees at 11 bases. Per the germline V gene, CDR1 is SGHDT and CDR2 is YYEEEE. This CDR3 comprises 17 residues. V was pared by 3 bases and J by 5 bases, with 12 bases of the junction left unmatched. This CDR3 is CASSYGVAGGPGETQYF. The CDR3 DNA follows: TGTGCCAGCAGCTATGGAGTAGCGGGGGGGCCAGGGGAGACCCAGTACTTC.

The chain links TRBV19 to TRBJ2-5; 10 bases align to TRBD2. The V gene end was trimmed by 1 base and the J gene end by 3 bases; junction bases not matched to a gene: 5. This CDR3 region has 16 residues. Germline CDR1 reads LNHDA; CDR2 reads SQIVND (reference sequence). The CDR3, as DNA: TGTGCCAGTAGTATAGGGAGCGGGGGGGCCGAAGAGACCCAGTACTTC. It translates to CASSIGSGGAEETQYF.

The rearrangement uses TRBV29-1 and TRBJ1-1; 9 nucleotides agree with TRBD1. The V gene end was trimmed by 3 bases and the J gene end by 12 bases; junction bases not matched to a gene: 8. Germline V gives CDR1 SQVTM, CDR2 ANQGSEA. The CDR3 has 12 amino acids. CDR3 protein: CSVDWTGEKSFF. CDR3 bases: TGCAGCGTTGACTGGACAGGGGAGAAGTCTTTCTTT.

The chain joins TRBV24-1 to TRBJ2-3, with 13 bases fitting TRBD2. The V segment lost 3 bases and the J segment 0 bases; nucleotides outside the gene matches: 5. This CDR3 has 18 amino acids. Germline-derived CDR1 and CDR2 are KGHDR and SFDVKD. The CDR3 sequence is CATSDRTSGGLSTDTQYF. CDR3 nucleotides: TGTGCCACCAGTGATCGGACTAGCGGGGGCCTAAGCACAGATACGCAGTATTTT.

CDR3 in DNA: TGTGCCAGCACCACCAGCCACCTCACAGATACGCAGTATTTT. It encodes CASTTSHLTDTQYF. The genes are TRBV27 and TRBJ2-3; D not resolved. The CDR3 has 14 amino acids. Germline V gene sequence: CDR1 MNHEY, CDR2 SMNVEV (reference sequence). Trimming took 7 bases from V and 2 from J, leaving 13 bases between them.

The gene calls are TRBV28 and TRBJ2-3; D not certain. CDR1 and CDR2 from the germline V gene are MDHEN and SYDVKM. This CDR3 has 14 residues. The V end was cut by 7 bases, the J end by 1 base, with 12 bases between. CDR3 sequence (DNA): TGTGCCAGCACATGGGGTCGGCGCACAGATACGCAGTATTTT. Translated, it gives CASTWGRRTDTQYF.

The rearrangement joins TRBV4-2 to TRBJ1-1; TRBD1 matches 7 bases. With 3 bases clipped from V and 4 bases from J, the junction kept 8 bases outside the gene matches. CDR1 is LGHNA, CDR2 YNFKEQ, per germline. This CDR3 is 15 amino acids long. The CDR3 reads CASSHIGQAGTEAFF. The CDR3 nucleotides are TGTGCCAGCAGCCATATAGGACAGGCGGGCACTGAAGCTTTCTTT.